This TCR beta chain comes out of a study of T-cell reconstitution after alpha-beta-depleted transplantation in children. General observations from the study: Recipient T cells and thymic progenitors that survived were the source of the high TCRbeta diversity seen at day 60 in some patients. By one year post-transplant, T-cell counts and diversity largely arose from T cells that were newly produced.

CDR3 length: 15 amino acids. V shed 4 bases, J shed 1 base, and the junction held 5 bases outside the gene matches. Germline V gene lookup returns CDR1 SGHAT and CDR2 FQNNGV. With respect to this clonotype: What it binds is not known.

Unique molecular identifiers were incorporated during preparation of the TCRbeta library. Via MiXCR, TCRdb re-called the PCR reads, giving one row per CDR3 protein. The sample has around 670,000 distinct CDR3 sequences; around 13% are singletons. This specimen consisted of PBMCs, obtained before TCRalphabeta/CD19-depleted stem cell transplant. The chain recombines TRBV11-2 with TRBJ2-3; TRBD2 matches 7 bases. The origin of this receptor is a girl aged 2-10 years with congenital amegakaryocytic thrombocytopenia, due to receive a stem cell transplant. CDR3 nucleotide sequence: TGTGCCAGCAGCTCGACTAGCTATGGCACAGATACGCAGTATTTT. It encodes CASSSTSYGTDTQYF.